Many counts were recorded for the clone carrying this T cell receptor beta chain. What it recognizes is unknown. Amplification of TCR alpha and beta CDR3 regions from RNA used iRepertoire nested multiplex PCR. For one-step reverse transcription and amplification, about 90-400 ng of tissue mRNA or PBMC total RNA was used. TCRdb reprocessed the multiplex PCR reads with MiXCR, giving one entry per CDR3 protein. The table has 150,000 to 200,000 distinct CDR3 sequences, around 40% seen once. The sample comes from a study of glioma-infiltrating T cells. General study points: Above-expected tissue-blood divergence occurred in all gliomas, most in low-grade ones. Very few CDR3 sequences were shared between tissue and blood.

This CDR3 is 11 amino acids long. Trimming stripped 3 bases from V and 10 bases from J, with 9 bases between. The TCR was taken from a human donor with low-grade glioma or glioblastoma, undergoing nonglioma brain surgery, or in good health (not recorded which). The chain joins TRBV12-3 or TRBV12-4 to TRBJ1-2; tentative D call: TRBD1 (5 bases). The sequencing sample was made of glioma tissue, nonneoplastic brain tissue, or PBMCs (not recorded which). The CDR3 reads CASSLQGDYTF. In DNA form, the CDR3 reads TGTGCCAGCAGTTTGCAGGGAGACTACACCTTC.